This T cell receptor beta chain is from a study of tissue T cells after allogeneic stem cell transplantation. Overall study results and limits: Across patients, clones rarely overlapped, yet motif clusters were shared tissue-specifically.

The data were produced by immunoSEQ multiplex PCR, yet TCRdb's version contains in-frame clones alone and is incomplete. The table records tens of thousands of clones, just under 95% of them present only once. Germline CDR1 and CDR2: MDHEN and SYDVKM. This CDR3 region has 16 residues. V dropped 5 bases and J dropped 4; count of bases not matched to a gene: 5. A note on this clone: Its specificity is not known.

This rearrangement joins TRBV28 to TRBJ2-2, with TRBD1 matching over 12 bases. The source material was blood, sampled before transplantation. This receptor was taken from a woman aged 40 to 75 who later had graft-versus-host disease after an allogeneic stem cell transplant. In DNA, the CDR3 is TGTGCCAGCAGTGTCCCGGGACAGGGGGCCACCGGGGAGCTGTTTTTT. It codes for CASSVPGQGATGELFF.